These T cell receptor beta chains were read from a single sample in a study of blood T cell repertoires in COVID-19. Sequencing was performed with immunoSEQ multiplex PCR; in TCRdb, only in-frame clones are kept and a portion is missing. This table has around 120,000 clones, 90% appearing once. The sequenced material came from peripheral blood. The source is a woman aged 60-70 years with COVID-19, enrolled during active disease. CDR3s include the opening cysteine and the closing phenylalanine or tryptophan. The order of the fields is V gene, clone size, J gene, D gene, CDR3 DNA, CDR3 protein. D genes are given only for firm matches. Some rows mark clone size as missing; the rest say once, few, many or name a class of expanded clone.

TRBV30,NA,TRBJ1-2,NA,TGTGCCTGTCACAACATCTCCCCTACCTTGACAGGCGGTAACTATGGCTACACCTTC,CACHNISPTLTGGNYGYTF
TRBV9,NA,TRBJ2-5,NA,TGTGCCAGCAGCAAGGTTGCCGGGGGTTCGGGGGAGACCCAGTACTTC,CASSKVAGGSGETQYF
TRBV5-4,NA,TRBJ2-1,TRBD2,TGTGCCAGCAACCCTGACCAGCGGGGGGTTAGTGAGCAGTTCTTC,CASNPDQRGVSEQFF
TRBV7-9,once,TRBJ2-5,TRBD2,TGTGCCAGCAGCTTAGCGGCTAGCGGGGGCCCCAAGAGACCCCAGTACTTC,CASSLAASGGPKRPQYF
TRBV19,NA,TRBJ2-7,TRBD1,TGTGCCAGTAGTATAGCGGGACAGGGATTCGCCTACGAGCAGTACTTC,CASSIAGQGFAYEQYF
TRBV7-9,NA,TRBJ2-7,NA,TGTGCCAGCAGCTTAGCGCAGATGGGACACTACTACGAGCAGTACTTC,CASSLAQMGHYYEQYF
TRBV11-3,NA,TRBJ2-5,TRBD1,TGTGCCAGCAGCTTAGGTTCGGGGACAGGGCAAGAGACCCAGTACTTC,CASSLGSGTGQETQYF
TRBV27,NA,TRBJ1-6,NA,TGTGCCAGCAGTTTAAAGAGGAAACCCGGGTCACCCCTCCACTTT,CASSLKRKPGSPLHF
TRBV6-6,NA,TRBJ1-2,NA,TGTGCCAGCACCGGACAGTTATATGGCTACACCTTC,CASTGQLYGYTF
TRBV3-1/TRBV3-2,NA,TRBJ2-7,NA,TGTGCCAGCAGCCGCGGGACTCGGAGCTCCTACGAGCAGTACTTC,CASSRGTRSSYEQYF
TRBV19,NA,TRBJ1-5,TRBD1,TGTGCCAGTAGTCACCAAGGACAGGGGGGATGGCCCCAGCATTTT,CASSHQGQGGWPQHF
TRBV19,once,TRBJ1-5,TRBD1,TGTGCCAGTAGTATGGGACAGGGGACCTTGGAGCCCCAGCATTTT,CASSMGQGTLEPQHF
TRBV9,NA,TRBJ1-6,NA,TGTGCCAGCAGCTCCTACGATATGGATTCACCCCTCCACTTT,CASSSYDMDSPLHF
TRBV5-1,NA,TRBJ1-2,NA,TGCGCCAGCAGCTTGGGCACGGAGAATTATGGCTACACCTTC,CASSLGTENYGYTF
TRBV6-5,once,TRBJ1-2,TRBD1,TGTGCCACTCATAACCGGGACAGAGGCTATGGCTACACCTTC,CATHNRDRGYGYTF
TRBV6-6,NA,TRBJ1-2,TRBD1,TGTGCCAGCAGTCCCCGTCCCGGGACAGGGGGCGATGGCTACACCTTC,CASSPRPGTGGDGYTF
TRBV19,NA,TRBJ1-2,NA,TGTGCCAGTAGTATAATAACAGGGCGCGGCTACACCTTC,CASSIITGRGYTF
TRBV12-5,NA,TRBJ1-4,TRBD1,TGTGCTAGTGGCGTGGGACAGGGGGAGGGCGGAAAACTGTTTTTT,CASGVGQGEGGKLFF
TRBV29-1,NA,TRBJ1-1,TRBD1,TGCAGCGCCCTGGGGGACAGGGAGGTAGGGACTGAAGCTTTCTTT,CSALGDREVGTEAFF
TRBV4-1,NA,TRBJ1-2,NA,TGCGCCAGCACAGGGGAAAGGGCTAACTATGGCTACACCTTC,CASTGERANYGYTF
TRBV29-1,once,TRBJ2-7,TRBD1,TGCAGCGCCCTCAGGGGGCAGATTCCCTACGAGCAGTACTTC,CSALRGQIPYEQYF
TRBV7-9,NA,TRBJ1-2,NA,TGTGCCAGCAGCAAACAGGCTAACTATGGCTACACCTTC,CASSKQANYGYTF
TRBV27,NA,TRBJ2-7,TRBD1,TGTGCCAGCAGAAGACAGGGGTTTTCGTACGAGCAGTACTTC,CASRRQGFSYEQYF
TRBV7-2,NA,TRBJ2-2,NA,TGTGCCAGCAGCTTCGACAGGAACACCGGGGAGCTGTTTTTT,CASSFDRNTGELFF
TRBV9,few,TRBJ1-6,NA,TGTGCCAGCAGCTCGACAGCAAACCCGGATAATTCACCCCTCCACTTT,CASSSTANPDNSPLHF
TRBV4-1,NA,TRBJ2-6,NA,TGCGCCAGCAGCCAAGATCCGACCGACCGACTTGGGGCCAACGTCCTGACTTTC,CASSQDPTDRLGANVLTF
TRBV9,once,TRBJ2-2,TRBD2,TGTGCCAGCAGCGCTACTAGCGGGGGGGCCTTTAGCGGGGAGCTGTTTTTT,CASSATSGGAFSGELFF
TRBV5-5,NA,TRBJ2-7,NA,TGTGCCAGCAGCCGTAACCGGGACTACGAGCAGTACTTC,CASSRNRDYEQYF
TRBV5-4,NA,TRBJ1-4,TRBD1,TGTGCCAGCAGCTTGAGAGTCTTGGGGACAGGGAATGAAAAACTGTTTTTT,CASSLRVLGTGNEKLFF
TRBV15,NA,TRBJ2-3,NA,TGTGCCACCAGCAGATCACGGGGAAGCACAGATACGCAGTATTTT,CATSRSRGSTDTQYF
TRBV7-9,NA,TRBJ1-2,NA,TGTGCCAGCAGCTTAGATAACTTTAGTCCTAACTATGGCTACACCTTC,CASSLDNFSPNYGYTF
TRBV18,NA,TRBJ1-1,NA,TGTGCCAGCCGCTTGGACATGAACACTGAAGCTTTCTTT,CASRLDMNTEAFF
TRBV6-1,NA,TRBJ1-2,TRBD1,TGTGCCAGCAGTGAAGCCGCAGGGGGCGAGGGCTATGGCTACACCTTC,CASSEAAGGEGYGYTF
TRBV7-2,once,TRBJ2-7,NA,TGTGCCAGCAGCGGGAGGCTGGACAACTCCTACGAGCAGTACTTC,CASSGRLDNSYEQYF
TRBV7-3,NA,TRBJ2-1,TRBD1,TGTGCCAGCAGCTTAAGGGAATCGGGACAGGGGATTCGCAATGAGCAGTTCTTC,CASSLRESGQGIRNEQFF
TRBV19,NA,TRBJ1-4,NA,TGTGCCAGTAGTCTACGTGGTTCTGAAAAACTGTTTTTT,CASSLRGSEKLFF
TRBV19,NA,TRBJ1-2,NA,TGTGCCAGTAGTCAAACCGGTGGGGGCCTGGTCGGCTACACCTTC,CASSQTGGGLVGYTF
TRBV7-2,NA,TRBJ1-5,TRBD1,TGTGCCAGCAGCCTGGGACAGGGTGAGTGGCAGCCCCAGCATTTT,CASSLGQGEWQPQHF
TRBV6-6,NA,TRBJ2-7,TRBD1,TGTGCCAGCAGCTTCGGGGGGGACAGGGGTTCCTACGAGCAGTACTTC,CASSFGGDRGSYEQYF
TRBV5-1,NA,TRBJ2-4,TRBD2,TGCGCCAGCAGAAGCGGGGGCGAAAACATTCAGTACTTC,CASRSGGENIQYF
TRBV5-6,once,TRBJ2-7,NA,TGTGCCAGCAGCTTGGTGGCGGGACTCTCCTACGAGCAGTACTTC,CASSLVAGLSYEQYF
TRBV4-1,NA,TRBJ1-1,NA,TGCGCCAGCAGCCAGCGAGTAGGCGGGAACACTGAAGCTTTCTTT,CASSQRVGGNTEAFF
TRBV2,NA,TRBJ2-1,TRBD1,TGTGCCAGCAGAGGGACAGGTACCCGTTACAATGAGCAGTTCTTC,CASRGTGTRYNEQFF
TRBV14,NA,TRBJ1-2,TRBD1,TGTGCCAGCAGCCACGCCGGGACAGGGGGCGCTGGCTACACCTTC,CASSHAGTGGAGYTF
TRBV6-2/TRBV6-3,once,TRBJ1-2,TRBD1,TGTGCCAGCAGTCGACAGGGTAACTATGGCTACACCTTC,CASSRQGNYGYTF
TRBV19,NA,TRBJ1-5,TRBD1,TGTGCCAGTAGTCCCCATGACAGGGGGAGCCAGCCCCAGCATTTT,CASSPHDRGSQPQHF
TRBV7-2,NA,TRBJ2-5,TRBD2,TGTGCCAGCAGCTATGCCGGGACTAGCCAAGAGACCCAGTACTTC,CASSYAGTSQETQYF
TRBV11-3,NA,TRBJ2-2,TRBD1,TGTGCCAGCAGCTTAGGGGGCGGGACAGGGATAAACACCGGGGAGCTGTTTTTT,CASSLGGGTGINTGELFF
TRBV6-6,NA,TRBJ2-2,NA,TGTGCCAGCGGGCCGAATCGGTGGGCCGGGGAGCTGTTTTTT,CASGPNRWAGELFF
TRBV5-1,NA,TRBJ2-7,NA,TGCGCCAGCAGCTCCGGGAGCTCCTACGAGCAGTACTTC,CASSSGSSYEQYF
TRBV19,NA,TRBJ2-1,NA,TGTGCCAGCTCTTGGAGCTCCTACAATGAGCAGTTCTTC,CASSWSSYNEQFF
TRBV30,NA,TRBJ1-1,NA,TGTGCCTGGAGTGTACGTCGGGACACTGAAGCTTTCTTT,CAWSVRRDTEAFF
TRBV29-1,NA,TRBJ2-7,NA,TGCAGCGTTGGACAGGACCTCTACGAGCAGTACTTC,CSVGQDLYEQYF